The rows below give T cell receptor beta chains drawn from one sample of a study of technical replicates of blood from several donors. Profiling relied on immunoSEQ multiplex PCR, and the TCRdb table lists in-frame clones only, not all of them. The data show around 79,000 clones, with 90% to 95% seen just once and 0.25% held by the top ten. The sample consisted of T cells isolated from PBMCs. These receptors all stem from a human donor in good health. CDR3s include the opening cysteine and the closing phenylalanine or tryptophan. The D gene is left open where the match is weak. The size field is filled for only some rows; it gives once, few, many or a size class.

V gene: TRBV5-4
clone size: NA
J gene: TRBJ1-2
D gene: NA
CDR3 DNA: TGTGCCAGCAGCACCCCCGGGGATGGCTACACCTTC
CDR3 protein: CASSTPGDGYTF

V gene: TRBV7-9
clone size: NA
J gene: TRBJ1-3
D gene: TRBD1
CDR3 DNA: TGTGCCAGCAGCACAAACAGGGGGGGATCTGGAAACACCATATATTTT
CDR3 protein: CASSTNRGGSGNTIYF

V gene: TRBV11-3
clone size: NA
J gene: TRBJ2-3
D gene: NA
CDR3 DNA: TGTGCCAGCAGCTTAGATCTGACAGATACGCAGTATTTT
CDR3 protein: CASSLDLTDTQYF

V gene: TRBV7-8
clone size: NA
J gene: TRBJ1-1
D gene: NA
CDR3 DNA: TGTGCCAGCAGCTTATTATTCCCGGGACAAGAGAACACTGAAGCTTTCTTT
CDR3 protein: CASSLLFPGQENTEAFF

V gene: TRBV11-2
clone size: NA
J gene: TRBJ2-7
D gene: TRBD1
CDR3 DNA: TGTGCCAGCAGCTTAGGTGGGACAGGGGACGAGCAGTACTTC
CDR3 protein: CASSLGGTGDEQYF

V gene: TRBV11-2
clone size: NA
J gene: TRBJ2-7
D gene: TRBD1
CDR3 DNA: TGTGCCAGCAGCTTTTCGACAGGGGGCTACTACGAGCAGTACTTC
CDR3 protein: CASSFSTGGYYEQYF

V gene: TRBV6-5
clone size: NA
J gene: TRBJ2-1
D gene: NA
CDR3 DNA: TGTGCCAGCAGTTACTCTCCCCGGGTGGATGAGCAGTTCTTC
CDR3 protein: CASSYSPRVDEQFF

V gene: TRBV11-2
clone size: NA
J gene: TRBJ2-1
D gene: TRBD2
CDR3 DNA: TGTGCCAGCAGCTCCTTCGCGGGAGAGAACAATGAGCAGTTCTTC
CDR3 protein: CASSSFAGENNEQFF

V gene: TRBV10-3
clone size: NA
J gene: TRBJ2-5
D gene: NA
CDR3 DNA: TGTGCCATCGGTGCACAGGGTAGACAGGAGACCCAGTACTTC
CDR3 protein: CAIGAQGRQETQYF

V gene: TRBV20-1
clone size: NA
J gene: TRBJ1-2
D gene: TRBD1
CDR3 DNA: TGCAGTGCTCCGACAGGGGGCGGCTACACCTTC
CDR3 protein: CSAPTGGGYTF

V gene: TRBV9
clone size: NA
J gene: TRBJ2-2
D gene: TRBD2
CDR3 DNA: TGTGCCAGCAGCGCCGGACTAGCGGGAGTTGCCGGGGAGCTGTTTTTT
CDR3 protein: CASSAGLAGVAGELFF

V gene: TRBV5-1
clone size: NA
J gene: TRBJ1-1
D gene: TRBD1
CDR3 DNA: TGCGCCAGCAGCGTGACAGGGGGCGATGGAGCTTTCTTT
CDR3 protein: CASSVTGGDGAFF

V gene: TRBV5-1
clone size: NA
J gene: TRBJ1-1
D gene: TRBD1
CDR3 DNA: TGCGCCAGCAGCTTAGGGGGACAGGGTTGGAACACTGAAGCTTTCTTT
CDR3 protein: CASSLGGQGWNTEAFF

V gene: TRBV5-5
clone size: few
J gene: TRBJ1-1
D gene: NA
CDR3 DNA: TGTGCCAGCAGCTTGAGGTCAGCGGCTTTCTTT
CDR3 protein: CASSLRSAAFF

V gene: TRBV29-1
clone size: NA
J gene: TRBJ1-2
D gene: TRBD1
CDR3 DNA: TGCAGCGTCGCCGACAGGGGGAGCGGCTACACCTTC
CDR3 protein: CSVADRGSGYTF

V gene: TRBV11-3
clone size: few
J gene: TRBJ2-7
D gene: TRBD1
CDR3 DNA: TGTGCCAGCAGCTCCGGGACAGGGTCCTACGAGCAGTACTTC
CDR3 protein: CASSSGTGSYEQYF

V gene: TRBV27
clone size: NA
J gene: TRBJ2-2
D gene: NA
CDR3 DNA: TGTGCCAGCAGGGTGAGAGACACCGGGGAGCTGTTTTTT
CDR3 protein: CASRVRDTGELFF

V gene: TRBV7-9
clone size: NA
J gene: TRBJ2-7
D gene: TRBD2
CDR3 DNA: TGTGCCAGCAGCTATGCGGGAGTGGCCTACGAGCAGTACTTC
CDR3 protein: CASSYAGVAYEQYF

V gene: TRBV14
clone size: NA
J gene: TRBJ1-1
D gene: NA
CDR3 DNA: TGTGCCAGCAGCCAAGACCCGGGTCTAAGTGAAGCTTTCTTT
CDR3 protein: CASSQDPGLSEAFF

V gene: TRBV29-1
clone size: NA
J gene: TRBJ1-2
D gene: NA
CDR3 DNA: TGCAGCGGTGGGACTCTCCGCTACCAGCTTAACTACACCTTC
CDR3 protein: CSGGTLRYQLNYTF

V gene: TRBV9
clone size: NA
J gene: TRBJ1-1
D gene: NA
CDR3 DNA: TGTGCCAGCAGCGTAGAGGGGGGGACTGAAGCTTTCTTT
CDR3 protein: CASSVEGGTEAFF

V gene: TRBV10-1
clone size: NA
J gene: TRBJ2-1
D gene: TRBD2
CDR3 DNA: TGCGCCAGCAGTGAGGACTCGGCGGCTAGCGGGACTTTCAATGAGCAGTTCTTC
CDR3 protein: CASSEDSAASGTFNEQFF

V gene: TRBV4-1
clone size: NA
J gene: TRBJ2-5
D gene: NA
CDR3 DNA: TGCGCCAGCAGCCAACCCCGGGAGAAGAGAACCCAGTACTTC
CDR3 protein: CASSQPREKRTQYF

V gene: TRBV7-6
clone size: NA
J gene: TRBJ2-5
D gene: NA
CDR3 DNA: TGTGCCAGCAGCTCTAGACAGCAAGAGACCCAGTACTTC
CDR3 protein: CASSSRQQETQYF